The 26 T cell receptor beta chains given below trace back to one sample, sequenced in a study of PD-1 blockade in classical Hodgkin lymphoma. Profiled with immunoSEQ multiplex PCR; TCRdb holds only in-frame clones, not every one. The table shows about 150,000 clones, with about 81% occurring only once. Autologous stem cell transplantation was followed by relapse in every patient, and brentuximab vedotin exposure varied. Sample: peripheral blood mononuclear cells (PBMCs), taken before the second cycle of nivolumab. All receptors derive from a human donor with classical Hodgkin lymphoma.

The chain is built from TRBV7-3 and TRBJ2-1; D might be TRBD2 (5 bases). CDR1 and CDR2 from the germline V gene are SGHTA and FQGTGA. Trimming took 2 bases from V and 8 from J, leaving 7 bases between them. This CDR3 is built from 12 residues. Here the CDR3 reads CASSLEGYEQFF. In DNA, the CDR3 is TGTGCCAGCAGCTTAGAGGGATATGAGCAGTTCTTC.

The chain carries TRBV28 and TRBJ1-1; 9 positions agree with TRBD1. After removal of 2 bases from V and 4 bases from J, the junction contained 5 bases not matched to a gene. CDR1 is MDHEN, CDR2 SYDVKM, per germline. The CDR3 length is 15 residues. The CDR3 is CASSLPRQGVTEAFF. CDR3 in DNA: TGTGCCAGCAGTTTACCCCGACAGGGGGTCACTGAAGCTTTCTTT.

This chain connects TRBV28 to TRBJ1-2; weak D call: TRBD1 (6 bases). Germline V gene data show CDR1 as MDHEN and CDR2 as SYDVKM. This CDR3 is 14 amino acids long. Trimming left V 5 bases short and J 2 bases short, with 12 bases between. This chain's CDR3 is CASSRGTGNYGYTF. The CDR3 coding sequence is TGTGCCAGCAGTAGGGGAACAGGGAACTATGGCTACACCTTC.

The chain is built from TRBV6-5 and TRBJ1-2; D not certain. V was clipped by 7 bases and J by 8 bases, with 17 bases between them. The CDR3 consists of 13 residues. CDR1 is MNHEY and CDR2 is SVGAGI in the germline V gene. The CDR3: CASMRAGAEGYTF. The CDR3 DNA reads TGTGCCAGCATGAGGGCTGGCGCTGAGGGCTACACCTTC.

The chain employs TRBV6-5 and TRBJ2-6; a possible D gene is TRBD1 (6 bases). The CDR3 is 15 amino acids. Per germline, CDR1 MNHEY and CDR2 SVGAGI. V lost 6 bases and J 4 bases, leaving 13 bases between the germline ends. The CDR3 loop reads CASRVTGYGANVLTF. In DNA, the CDR3 is TGTGCCAGCAGGGTGACAGGCTACGGGGCCAACGTCCTGACTTTC.

This chain joins TRBV7-2 and TRBJ1-4; TRBD1 matches at 8 bases. This CDR3 spans 14 amino acids. The V and J ends lost 7 bases and 7 bases, in that order; junction bases with no gene match: 8. The germline V gene encodes CDR1 SGHTA and CDR2 FQGNSA. The CDR3 is CASKPGGSGEKLFF. DNA of the CDR3: TGTGCCAGCAAACCAGGGGGCTCGGGTGAAAAACTGTTTTTT.

This CDR3 reads CASSYQGSQANYGYTF. The CDR3, as DNA: TGTGCCAGTAGTTACCAGGGGTCTCAAGCTAACTATGGCTACACCTTC. The chain uses TRBV19 and TRBJ1-2, with a weak D call TRBD1 (6 bases). The CDR3 has 16 amino acids. V was clipped by 5 bases and J by 0 bases, with 16 bases between them. Germline-derived CDR1 and CDR2 are LNHDA and SQIVND (reference sequence).

A few counts support this clone. V usage is TRBV9 and J usage is TRBJ1-3, with D maybe TRBD1 (5 bases). Trimming removed 3 bases from V and 0 bases from J, with 22 bases in between. Germline V gene sequence: CDR1 SGDLS, CDR2 YYNGEE. The CDR3 has 19 amino acids. CDR3 region: CASSAVVGTEAHSGNTIYF. The DNA for the CDR3 is TGTGCCAGCAGCGCCGTCGTGGGGACCGAAGCCCACTCTGGAAACACCATATATTTT.

The chain recombines TRBV6-4 with TRBJ1-2; D is undetermined. Germline values: CDR1 MRHNA, CDR2 SNTAGT. The V end was cut by 6 bases, the J end by 7 bases, with 15 bases between. CDR3 length equals 13 residues. CDR3 loop: CASSLEVGVGYTF. CDR3 DNA sequence: TGTGCCAGCAGCCTCGAGGTTGGGGTTGGCTACACCTTC.

This clone was seen at least ten times. This sample also contains other DNA sequences that code for the same CDR3. V usage is TRBV5-1 and J usage is TRBJ1-5, with 7 bases matching TRBD1. CDR1 SGHRS and CDR2 YFSETQ come from the germline V gene. The V and J ends lost 4 bases and 0 bases, in that order; junction bases with no gene match: 4. The CDR3 length is 15 residues. The CDR3, as DNA: TGCGCCAGCAGCCCGGGGACAGATAGCAATCAGCCCCAGCATTTT. This codes for CASSPGTDSNQPQHF.

The rearrangement joins TRBV4-1 to TRBJ1-5; D is unresolved. In germline, CDR1 is MGHRA, CDR2 YSYEKL. V dropped 4 bases and J dropped 1 base, with 11 bases sitting between them. The CDR3 loop spans 15 amino acids. The CDR3 DNA sequence: TGCGCCAGCAGCCGAGCCCGGGAGAGCAATCAGCCCCAGCATTTT. This gives the protein CASSRARESNQPQHF.

This rearrangement joins TRBV6-1 to TRBJ1-4; unclear D gene. Deletions cut 4 bases from V and 7 bases from J, with 16 bases between. Germline-derived CDR1 and CDR2 are MNHNS and SASEGT. The CDR3 spans 15 residues. CDR3 sequence (DNA): TGTGCCAGCAGTGCCCTATTCCCCAGTGGTGAAAAACTGTTTTTT. Its protein is CASSALFPSGEKLFF.

The chain links TRBV28 to TRBJ1-2; 12 bases are a match to TRBD1. CDR3 length equals 15 residues. Germline V lookup: CDR1 MDHEN, CDR2 SYDVKM. Trimming took 6 bases from V and 8 from J; bases not matched to a gene: 10. This CDR3 reads CASRSGRDRGLGYTF. The CDR3 nucleotides read TGTGCCAGCAGATCGGGGAGGGACAGGGGGCTCGGCTACACCTTC.

The chain links TRBV5-1 to TRBJ1-5, with D possibly matching TRBD1 (6 bases). This CDR3 comprises 14 residues. Trimming took off 4 bases at V and 7 bases at J, with 15 bases between the two ends. The germline CDR1 and CDR2 sequences are SGHRS and YFSETQ. In DNA form, the CDR3 reads TGCGCCAGCAGCCCAACAGGGCCGGGCCAGCCCCAGCATTTT. Protein: CASSPTGPGQPQHF.

Turning to this clone: The junction departs from the called germline gene at one end, perhaps through a read error. The gene calls are TRBV7-7 and TRBJ2-5; 7 bases match TRBD1. Per germline, CDR1 SSHAT and CDR2 FNYEAQ (reference sequence). CDR3 length equals 13 residues. CDR3 sequence: CASSATGWETQYF. The DNA for the CDR3 is TGTGCTAGCAGCGCGACAGGGTGGGAGACCCAGTACTTC.

The V call is TRBV5-5, the J call TRBJ2-5, with TRBD1 matching over 8 bases. V lost 5 bases and J lost 1; bases outside the gene matches: 4. In germline, CDR1 is SGHKS, CDR2 YYEKEE (reference sequence). The CDR3 has 14 amino acids. This CDR3 is CASSYTGGQETQYF. Written as DNA, the CDR3 is TGTGCCAGCAGTTATACAGGGGGCCAAGAGACCCAGTACTTC.

This clone has only a few counts. J is TRBJ1-5 and V is TRBV7-2, with D hard to call. The CDR3 is 13 residues long. With 2 bases removed from V and 3 bases from J, the gap between germline ends came to 5 bases. Germline loops: CDR1 SGHTA, CDR2 FQGNSA. As DNA, the CDR3 is TGTGCCAGCAGCTTATCGATCAATCAGCCCCAGCATTTT. This sequence encodes CASSLSINQPQHF.

CDR3 in amino acids: CASSEEFASTDTQYF. CDR3 nucleotides: TGCGCCAGCAGTGAAGAGTTTGCTAGCACAGATACGCAGTATTTT. This chain uses TRBV10-2 with TRBJ2-3; D gene unclear. The CDR3 has 15 residues. Per germline, CDR1 WSHSY and CDR2 SAAADI. V dropped 3 bases and J dropped 0 bases, with 10 bases sitting between them.

The CDR3 reads CASSGWSDGYTF. The CDR3 nucleotides are TGTGCCAGCAGTGGTTGGTCTGATGGCTACACCTTC. The chain couples TRBV5-6 to TRBJ1-2; D gene unclear. The V end lost 5 bases, the J end lost 6 bases, and 11 bases lay between the germline ends. The germline V gene has CDR1 SGHDT and CDR2 YYEEEE. The CDR3 has 12 amino acids.

The chain employs TRBV6-5 and TRBJ2-7; 12 bases map to TRBD2. The CDR3 covers 16 residues. Germline values: CDR1 MNHEY, CDR2 SVGAGI. The trim removed 4 bases at V and 1 base at J, leaving 5 bases unmatched. The CDR3, as DNA: TGTGCCAGCAGTTCGACTAGCGGGAGCGTGTCCTACGAGCAGTACTTC. Translating gives CASSSTSGSVSYEQYF.

This clone has a handful of counts. The chain couples TRBV28 to TRBJ2-2, with D uncertain. This CDR3 is 12 amino acids long. The germline V gene encodes CDR1 MDHEN and CDR2 SYDVKM. Between the trimmed V and J ends, which lost 6 bases and 1 base, there was a span of 3 bases. In DNA, the CDR3 is TGTGCCAGCAGCGAGAACACCGGGGAGCTGTTTTTT. It translates to CASSENTGELFF.

A few counts support this clone. The CDR3 nucleotides read TGTGCCAGCAGCCGGACCAGCAATCAGCCCCAGCATTTT. This codes for CASSRTSNQPQHF. V is TRBV6-5 and J is TRBJ1-5; no firm D call. This CDR3 has 13 residues. Germline V gene data show CDR1 as MNHEY and CDR2 as SVGAGI. Trimming pared 6 bases from V and 1 base from J, leaving 7 bases between.

The chain recombines TRBV7-6 with TRBJ1-5; TRBD1 matches at 8 bases. J lost 6 bases, V lost 5 bases, and 6 bases had no gene match. This CDR3 region has 14 residues. CDR1 and CDR2 from the germline V gene are SGHVS and FNYEAQ. The CDR3 DNA sequence: TGTGCCAGCAGCCCAGGGGGCTCAGTTCAGCCCCAGCATTTT. Protein: CASSPGGSVQPQHF.

The rearrangement uses TRBV5-8 and TRBJ1-2; possible D gene TRBD1, 6 bases. This CDR3 region has 16 residues. V was trimmed by 3 bases and J by 6 bases, leaving 21 bases between them. From germline, CDR1 is SGHTS and CDR2 YDEGEE. CDR3 region: CASSWGTPGTFNGYTF. CDR3 DNA sequence: TGTGCCAGCAGCTGGGGGACCCCAGGGACATTTAATGGCTACACCTTC.

V is TRBV28 and J is TRBJ2-1; D unclear. The germline gives CDR1 MDHEN, CDR2 SYDVKM. Trimming took 8 bases from V and 4 from J, leaving 6 bases between them. CDR3 length: 11 residues. DNA of the CDR3: TGTGCCAGCCGACTTTACAATGAGCAGTTCTTC. This gives the protein CASRLYNEQFF.

This clone was seen a single time. This chain links TRBV6-5 with TRBJ2-7; D is possibly TRBD2 (6 bases). Germline CDR1 is MNHEY and CDR2 is SVGAGI. This CDR3 region has 15 residues. Trimming cost V 7 bases and J 2 bases, with 18 bases left between them. CDR3 sequence reads: CASKKRGGDPYEQYF. Here the CDR3 DNA reads TGTGCCAGCAAAAAACGGGGCGGGGACCCCTACGAGCAGTACTTC.